Here is one T cell receptor (beta chain) with its context. The sample comes from a study of shared clonotypes between healthy human individuals. Measured with immunoSEQ multiplex PCR; TCRdb has only the in-frame clones, and not every one. There are approximately 2,000,000 clones in the sample; approximately 90% occur only once, and 0.37% lies in the top ten. The CDR3 runs to 14 residues. CDR1 and CDR2 (germline): MDHEN, SYDVKM. V was shortened by 3 bases and J by 3 bases, with 12 bases between the two germline ends. Input material: naive CD4+ T cells from PBMCs. Indicated subset: CD45RA+ positively selected. The sequence was obtained from a man between 18 and 29 years old in good health. Some clones in this sample may be carry-over from other donors' samples. This chain uses TRBV28 with TRBJ2-7; perhaps TRBD2 as D (7 bases). As DNA, the CDR3 is TGTGCCAGCAGTTTTAGGGGGGGCGGCTACGAGCAGTACTTC. Translated: CASSFRGGGYEQYF.